The 2 T cell receptor beta chains given below trace back to one sample, sequenced in a study of spatial heterogeneity in lung cancer. The sample's time point: sample taken at primary tumor resection. In TCRdb, the 5' RACE reads were re-called with MiXCR into one record per CDR3 protein. The sample lists 60,000 to 90,000 distinct CDR3 sequences, about 8.5% occurring once. Here the sequenced sample was PBMCs, taken at surgery. These receptors all come from a male donor with early-stage non-small cell lung cancer.

In this sample, this clonotype turned up a few times. The chain combines TRBV29-1 with TRBJ2-1, with TRBD1 matching 9 bases. The CDR3 contains 16 residues. CDR1 and CDR2 (germline): SQVTM, ANQGSEA. The ends lost 6 bases at V and 3 bases at J; junction bases unmatched: 12. CDR3: CSVPPGGQGIYNEQFF. In DNA, the CDR3 is TGCAGCGTACCCCCGGGGGGACAGGGCATCTACAATGAGCAGTTCTTC.

There are a few counts of this clonotype. The V gene is TRBV2, the J gene TRBJ2-7; 12 nucleotides line up with TRBD1. Germline V lookup: CDR1 SNHLY, CDR2 FYNNEI. Unmatched junction bases numbered 3, after V lost 6 bases and J lost 6 bases. The CDR3 length is 13 residues. The CDR3 loop reads CASSGTGGSEQYF. The DNA for the CDR3 is TGTGCCAGCAGCGGGACAGGGGGCTCCGAGCAGTACTTC.